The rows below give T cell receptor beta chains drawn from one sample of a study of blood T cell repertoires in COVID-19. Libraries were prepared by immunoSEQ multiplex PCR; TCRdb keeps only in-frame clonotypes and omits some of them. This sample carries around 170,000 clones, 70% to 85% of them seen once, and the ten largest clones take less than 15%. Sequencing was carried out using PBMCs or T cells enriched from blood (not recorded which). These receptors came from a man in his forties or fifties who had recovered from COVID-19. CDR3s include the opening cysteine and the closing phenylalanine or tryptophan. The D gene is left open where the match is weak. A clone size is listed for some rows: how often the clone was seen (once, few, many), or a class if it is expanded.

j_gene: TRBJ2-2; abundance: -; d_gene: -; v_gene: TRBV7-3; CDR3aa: CASSLAGAGELFF; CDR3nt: TGTGCCAGCAGCTTAGCAGGGGCCGGGGAGCTGTTTTTT
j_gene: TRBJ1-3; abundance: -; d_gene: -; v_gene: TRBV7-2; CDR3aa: CASSYQAQTRNTIYF; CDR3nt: TGTGCCAGCAGCTACCAAGCCCAGACTCGAAACACCATATATTTT
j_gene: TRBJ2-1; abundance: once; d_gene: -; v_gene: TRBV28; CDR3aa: CASSLGRTNEQFF; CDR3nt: TGTGCCAGCAGTTTAGGGAGGACCAATGAGCAGTTCTTC
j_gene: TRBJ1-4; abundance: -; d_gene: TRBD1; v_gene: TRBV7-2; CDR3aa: CASSLALRTTGGGEKLFF; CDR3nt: TGTGCCAGCAGCTTAGCGCTTCGCACGACAGGGGGAGGCGAAAAACTGTTTTTT
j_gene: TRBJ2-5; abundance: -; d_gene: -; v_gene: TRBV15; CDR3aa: CATSRSGGGETQYF; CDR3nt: TGTGCCACCAGCAGATCGGGGGGCGGGGAGACCCAGTACTTC
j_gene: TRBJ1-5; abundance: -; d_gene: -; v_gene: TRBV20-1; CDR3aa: CSASGFPGRVNQPQHF; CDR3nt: TGCAGTGCTAGTGGGTTCCCGGGCAGGGTAAATCAGCCCCAGCATTTT
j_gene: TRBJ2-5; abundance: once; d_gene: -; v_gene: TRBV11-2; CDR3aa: CASSLAWGLQETQYF; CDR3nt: TGTGCCAGCAGCTTAGCCTGGGGCCTCCAAGAGACCCAGTACTTC
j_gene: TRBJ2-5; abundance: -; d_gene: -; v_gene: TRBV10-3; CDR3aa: CAANEDSQETQYF; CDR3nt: TGTGCCGCGAACGAGGACAGCCAAGAGACCCAGTACTTC
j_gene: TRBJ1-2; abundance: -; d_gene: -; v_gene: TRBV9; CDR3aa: CASSPSPKFDYGYTF; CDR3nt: TGTGCCAGCAGCCCAAGCCCGAAGTTCGACTATGGCTACACCTTC
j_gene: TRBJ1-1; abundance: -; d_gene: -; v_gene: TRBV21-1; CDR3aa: CASSKDRVNTEAFF; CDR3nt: TGTGCCAGCAGCAAGGACAGGGTGAACACTGAAGCTTTCTTT
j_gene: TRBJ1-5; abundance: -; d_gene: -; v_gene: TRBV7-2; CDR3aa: CASSLGHNQPQHF; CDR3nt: TGTGCCAGCAGCTTAGGTCACAATCAGCCCCAGCATTTT
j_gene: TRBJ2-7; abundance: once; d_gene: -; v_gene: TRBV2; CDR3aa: CASSEDGGPGRREYF; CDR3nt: TGTGCCAGCAGTGAAGATGGAGGTCCGGGAAGAAGGGAGTACTTC
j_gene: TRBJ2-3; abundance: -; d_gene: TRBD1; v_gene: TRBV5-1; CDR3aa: CASSFNTGGWTDTQYF; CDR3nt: TGCGCCAGCAGCTTCAATACAGGGGGGTGGACAGATACGCAGTATTTT
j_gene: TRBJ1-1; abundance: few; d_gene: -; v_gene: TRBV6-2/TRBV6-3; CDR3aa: CASSPSSAHIINTEAFF; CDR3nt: TGTGCCAGCAGCCCCTCGAGCGCGCATATTATTAACACTGAAGCTTTCTTT
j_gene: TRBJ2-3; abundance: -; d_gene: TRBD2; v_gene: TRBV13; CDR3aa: CASSLGFLAGSSTDTQYF; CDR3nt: TGTGCCAGCAGCTTAGGCTTCCTAGCGGGGTCTAGCACAGATACGCAGTATTTT
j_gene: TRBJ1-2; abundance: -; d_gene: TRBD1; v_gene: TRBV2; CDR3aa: CASSQYGTGNYGYTF; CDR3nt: TGTGCCAGCAGTCAATACGGGACAGGGAACTATGGCTACACCTTC
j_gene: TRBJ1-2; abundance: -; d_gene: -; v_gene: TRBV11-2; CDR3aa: CASSLSGEPNYGYTF; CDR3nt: TGTGCCAGCAGCTTATCCGGGGAACCTAACTATGGCTACACCTTC
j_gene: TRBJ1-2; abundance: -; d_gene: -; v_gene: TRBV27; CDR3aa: CASSLEQGYGYTF; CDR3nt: TGTGCCAGCAGTTTGGAGCAGGGCTATGGCTACACCTTC
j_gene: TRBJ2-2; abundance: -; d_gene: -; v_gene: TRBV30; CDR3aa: CAWSVSVKRTGELFF; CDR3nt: TGTGCCTGGAGTGTAAGCGTGAAGCGCACCGGGGAGCTGTTTTTT
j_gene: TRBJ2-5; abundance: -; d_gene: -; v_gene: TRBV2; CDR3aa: CASSEGGETQYF; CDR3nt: TGTGCCAGCAGTGAGGGGGGAGAGACCCAGTACTTC
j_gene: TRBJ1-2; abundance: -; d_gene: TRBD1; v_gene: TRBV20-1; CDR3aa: CSTSTGNGYTF; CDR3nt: TGCAGTACCTCGACAGGGAATGGCTACACCTTC
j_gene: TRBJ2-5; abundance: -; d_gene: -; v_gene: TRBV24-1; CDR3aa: CATSDRGAPGETQYF; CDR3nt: TGTGCCACCAGTGATCGGGGGGCCCCGGGGGAGACCCAGTACTTC
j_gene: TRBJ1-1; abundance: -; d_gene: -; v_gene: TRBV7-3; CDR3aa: CASSLTWGQETEAFF; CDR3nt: TGTGCCAGCAGCTTAACTTGGGGGCAGGAAACTGAAGCTTTCTTT
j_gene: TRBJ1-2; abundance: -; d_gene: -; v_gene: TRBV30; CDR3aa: CAWSDSGGYTF; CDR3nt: TGTGCCTGGAGTGACTCAGGTGGCTACACCTTC
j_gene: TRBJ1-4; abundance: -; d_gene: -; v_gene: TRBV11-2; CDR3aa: CASSLDRLRFEKLFF; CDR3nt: TGTGCCAGCAGCTTAGATCGCCTACGTTTTGAAAAACTGTTTTTT
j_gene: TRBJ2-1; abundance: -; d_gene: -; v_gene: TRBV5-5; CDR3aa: CASRPWQDNYNEQFF; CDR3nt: TGTGCCAGCAGGCCGTGGCAGGACAATTACAATGAGCAGTTCTTC